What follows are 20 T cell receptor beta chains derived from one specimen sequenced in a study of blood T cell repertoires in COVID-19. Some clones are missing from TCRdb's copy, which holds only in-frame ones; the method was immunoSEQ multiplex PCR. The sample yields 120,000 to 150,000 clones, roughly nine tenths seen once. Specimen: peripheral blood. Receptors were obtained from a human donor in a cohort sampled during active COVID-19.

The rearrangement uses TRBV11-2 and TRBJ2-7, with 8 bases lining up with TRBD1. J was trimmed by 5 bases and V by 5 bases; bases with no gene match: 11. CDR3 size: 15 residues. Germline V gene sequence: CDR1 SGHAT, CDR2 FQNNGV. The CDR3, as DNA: TGTGCCAGCAGCGAGGGTCAGGGGGCTCCCCACGAGCAGTACTTC. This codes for CASSEGQGAPHEQYF.

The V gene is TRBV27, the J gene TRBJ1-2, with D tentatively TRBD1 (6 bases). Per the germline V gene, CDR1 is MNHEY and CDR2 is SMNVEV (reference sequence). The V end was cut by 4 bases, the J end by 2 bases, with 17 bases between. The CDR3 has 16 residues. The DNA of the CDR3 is TGTGCCAGCAGTTCGGGACAAGGGTTGGGGAACTATGGCTACACCTTC. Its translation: CASSSGQGLGNYGYTF.

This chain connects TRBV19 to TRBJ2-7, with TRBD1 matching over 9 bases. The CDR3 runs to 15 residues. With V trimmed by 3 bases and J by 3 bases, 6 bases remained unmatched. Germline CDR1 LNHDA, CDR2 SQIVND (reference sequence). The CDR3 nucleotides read TGTGCCAGTAGTATGCCGGGACAGGGTCACTACGAGCAGTACTTC. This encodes CASSMPGQGHYEQYF.

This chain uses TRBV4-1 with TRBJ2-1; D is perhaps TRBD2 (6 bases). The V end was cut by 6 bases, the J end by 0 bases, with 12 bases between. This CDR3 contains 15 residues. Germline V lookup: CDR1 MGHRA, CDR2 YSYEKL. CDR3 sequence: CASSYPGVSYNEQFF. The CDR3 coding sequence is TGCGCCAGCAGTTACCCGGGGGTCTCCTACAATGAGCAGTTCTTC.

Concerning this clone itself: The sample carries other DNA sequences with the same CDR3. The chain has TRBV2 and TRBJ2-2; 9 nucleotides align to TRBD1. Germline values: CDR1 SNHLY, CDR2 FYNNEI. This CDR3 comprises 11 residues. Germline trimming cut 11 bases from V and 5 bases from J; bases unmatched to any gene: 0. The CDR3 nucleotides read TGTGCCGGACAGGGGACCGGGGAGCTGTTTTTT. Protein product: CAGQGTGELFF.

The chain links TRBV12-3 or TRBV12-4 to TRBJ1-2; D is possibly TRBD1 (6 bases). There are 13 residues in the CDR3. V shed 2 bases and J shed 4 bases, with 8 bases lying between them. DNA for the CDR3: TGTGCCAGCAGTTTAACAGGGCTCTATGGCTACACCTTC. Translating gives CASSLTGLYGYTF.

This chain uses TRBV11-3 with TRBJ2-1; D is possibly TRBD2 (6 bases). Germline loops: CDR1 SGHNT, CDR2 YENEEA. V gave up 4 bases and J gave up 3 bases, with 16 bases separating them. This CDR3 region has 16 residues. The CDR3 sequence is CASSSSLAGSYNEQFF. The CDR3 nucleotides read TGTGCCAGCAGCTCATCCTTGGCGGGGAGCTACAATGAGCAGTTCTTC.

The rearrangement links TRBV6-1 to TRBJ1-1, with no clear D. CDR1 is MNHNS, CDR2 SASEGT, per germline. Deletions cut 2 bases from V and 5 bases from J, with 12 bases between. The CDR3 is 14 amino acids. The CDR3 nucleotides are TGTGCCAGCAGTGAATCGTGGGGAGAAACTGAAGCTTTCTTT. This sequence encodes CASSESWGETEAFF.

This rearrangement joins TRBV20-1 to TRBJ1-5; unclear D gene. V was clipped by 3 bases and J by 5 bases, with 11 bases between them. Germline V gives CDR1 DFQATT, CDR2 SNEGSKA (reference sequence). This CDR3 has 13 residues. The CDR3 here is CSASGLQDQPQHF. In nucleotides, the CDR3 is TGCAGTGCTAGTGGGCTCCAGGATCAGCCCCAGCATTTT.

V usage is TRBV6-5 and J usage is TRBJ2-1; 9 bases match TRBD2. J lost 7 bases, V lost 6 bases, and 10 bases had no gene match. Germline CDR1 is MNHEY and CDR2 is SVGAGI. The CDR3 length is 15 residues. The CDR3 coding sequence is TGTGCCAGCAGACCCAGCGGGGGGTTTCTTAATGAGCAGTTCTTC. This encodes CASRPSGGFLNEQFF.

The DNA for the CDR3 is TGCGCCAGCAGCCCCCTCAGGTCCTCCTACGAGCAGTACTTC. Protein sequence: CASSPLRSSYEQYF. This chain joins TRBV5-1 and TRBJ2-7, with unresolved D. The CDR3 has 14 amino acids. Germline V gene data show CDR1 as SGHRS and CDR2 as YFSETQ. Trimming took 4 bases from V and 0 from J, leaving 11 bases between them.

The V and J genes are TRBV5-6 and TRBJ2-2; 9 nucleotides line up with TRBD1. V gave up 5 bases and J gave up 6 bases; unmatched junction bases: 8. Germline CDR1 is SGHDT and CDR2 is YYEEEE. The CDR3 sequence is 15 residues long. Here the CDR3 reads CASSLGTGISGELFF. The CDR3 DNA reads TGTGCCAGCAGTCTGGGGACAGGGATTTCCGGGGAGCTGTTTTTT.

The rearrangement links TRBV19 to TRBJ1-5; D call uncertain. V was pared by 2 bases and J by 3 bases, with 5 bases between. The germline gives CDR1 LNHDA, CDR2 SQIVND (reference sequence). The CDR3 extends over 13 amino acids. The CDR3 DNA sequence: TGTGCCAGTAGTATACAGATCAATCAGCCCCAGCATTTT. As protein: CASSIQINQPQHF.

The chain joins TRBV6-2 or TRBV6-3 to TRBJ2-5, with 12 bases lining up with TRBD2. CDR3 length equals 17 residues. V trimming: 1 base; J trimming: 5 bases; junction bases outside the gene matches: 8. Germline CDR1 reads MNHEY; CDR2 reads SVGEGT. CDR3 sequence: CASSYFSGLAGPETQYF. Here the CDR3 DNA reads TGTGCCAGCAGTTACTTCTCGGGACTAGCGGGCCCCGAGACCCAGTACTTC.

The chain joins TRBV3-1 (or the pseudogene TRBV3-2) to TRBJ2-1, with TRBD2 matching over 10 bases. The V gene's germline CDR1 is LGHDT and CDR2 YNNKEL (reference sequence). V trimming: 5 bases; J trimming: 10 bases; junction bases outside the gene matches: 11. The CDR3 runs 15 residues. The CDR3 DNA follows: TGTGCCAGCAGCTACCTACTAGCGGGGAGGGGGGAGCAGTTCTTC. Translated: CASSYLLAGRGEQFF.

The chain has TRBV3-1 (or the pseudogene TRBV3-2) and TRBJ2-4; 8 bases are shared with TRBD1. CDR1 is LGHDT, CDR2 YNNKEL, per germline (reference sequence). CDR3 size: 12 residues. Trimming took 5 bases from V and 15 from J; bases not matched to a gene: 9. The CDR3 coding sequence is TGTGCCAGCAGCGCAGGGGGCGCAAGGTCGTACTTC. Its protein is CASSAGGARSYF.

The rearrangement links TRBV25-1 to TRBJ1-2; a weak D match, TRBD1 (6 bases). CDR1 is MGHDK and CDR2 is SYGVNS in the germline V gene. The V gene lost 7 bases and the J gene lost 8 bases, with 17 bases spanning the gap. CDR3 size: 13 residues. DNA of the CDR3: TGTGCCAGCACCCCAAGGGGGGGCCACGGCTACACCTTC. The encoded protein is CASTPRGGHGYTF.

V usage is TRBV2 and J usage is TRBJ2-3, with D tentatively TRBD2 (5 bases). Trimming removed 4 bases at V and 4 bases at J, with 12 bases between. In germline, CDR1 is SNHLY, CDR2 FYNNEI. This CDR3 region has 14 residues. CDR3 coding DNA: TGTGCCAGCAGTGGCTCAAAGGGAGCAGATACGCAGTATTTT. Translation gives CASSGSKGADTQYF.

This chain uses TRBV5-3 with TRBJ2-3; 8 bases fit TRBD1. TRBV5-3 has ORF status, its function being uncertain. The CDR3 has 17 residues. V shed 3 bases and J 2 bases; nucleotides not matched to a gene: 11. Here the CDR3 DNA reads TGTGCCAGAAGCTCACGGACAGGGTGGTCTATCACAGATACGCAGTATTTT. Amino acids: CARSSRTGWSITDTQYF.

CDR3 nucleotide sequence: TGTGCCAGCTCACCACCCACTAGCGGGTCCTACAATGAGCAGTTCTTC. This gives the protein CASSPPTSGSYNEQFF. The V call is TRBV18, the J call TRBJ2-1; 9 nucleotides align to TRBD2. V lost 0 bases to trimming and J lost 1 base; unmatched junction nucleotides: 1. The CDR3 is 16 residues long. CDR1 and CDR2 from the germline V gene are KGHSH and LQKENI. Looking up the rest from reference TRBV18 and TRBJ2-1 gives the full variable domain: NAGVMQNPRHLVRRRGQEARLRCSPMKGHSHVYWYRQLPEEGLKFMVYLQKENIIDESGMPKERFSAEFPKEGPSILRIQQVVRGDSAAYFCASSPPTSGSYNEQFFGPGTRLTVL.